These 27 T cell receptor beta chains share one sample of origin, sequenced in a study. TCRdb passed the 5' RACE reads through MiXCR, listing each CDR3 protein once. The sample carries tens of thousands of distinct CDR3 sequences, 25% to 30% recorded once. Sequencing was carried out using naive CD4+ T cells sorted from blood. Noted subset: naive CD4+ T cells, CD4+CD45RA+CD25-. Receptors were obtained from a female donor with breast cancer.

This chain connects TRBV2 to TRBJ1-1; D unresolved. This CDR3 is 12 amino acids long. V lost 2 bases, J lost 7 bases, and 8 bases lay in between. The germline gives CDR1 SNHLY, CDR2 FYNNEI. In DNA form, the CDR3 reads TGTGCCAGCAGTGAATCCGGATTTGAAGCTTTCTTT. The encoded protein is CASSESGFEAFF.

V and J are TRBV7-9 and TRBJ2-1; D perhaps matches TRBD2 (5 bases). Trimming removed 3 bases from V and 3 bases from J, with 21 bases in between. Germline values: CDR1 SEHNR, CDR2 FQNEAQ (reference sequence). The CDR3 is 18 residues long. The CDR3, as DNA: TGTGCCAGCAGCTTTCGTGCCTGGGAATCGGGGATCTACAATGAGCAGTTCTTC. It yields the protein CASSFRAWESGIYNEQFF.

This clonotype was observed a few times. J is TRBJ2-1 and V is TRBV20-1, with 8 nucleotides matching TRBD2. This CDR3 has 16 amino acids. The J segment lost 5 bases and the V segment lost 3 bases, leaving 12 bases of the junction unmatched. The germline CDR1 and CDR2 sequences are DFQATT and SNEGSKA (reference sequence). In DNA form, the CDR3 reads TGCAGTGCTAGCCCTCTTAGAGCGGGGGAAAACAATGAGCAGTTCTTC. Its protein is CSASPLRAGENNEQFF.

V is TRBV7-9 and J is TRBJ2-7; no clear D. Deletions cut 5 bases from V and 3 bases from J, with 11 bases between. CDR1 is SEHNR and CDR2 is FQNEAQ in the germline V gene (reference sequence). The CDR3 contains 13 residues. The CDR3 nucleotides read TGTGCCAGCAGCCCGCCGGTGAGCTACGAGCAGTACTTC. This translates into CASSPPVSYEQYF. Combining the CDR3 with reference TRBV7-9 and TRBJ2-7 gives the whole variable domain DTGVSQNPRHKITKRGQNVTFRCDPISEHNRLYWYRQTLGQGPEFLTYFQNEAQLEKSRLLSDRFSAERPKGSFSTLEIQRTEQGDSAMYLCASSPPVSYEQYFGPGTRLTVT.

The chain has TRBV29-1 and TRBJ2-1; D not resolved. V shed 4 bases and J shed 6 bases, with 13 bases lying between them. The CDR3 loop spans 13 amino acids. Per germline, CDR1 SQVTM and CDR2 ANQGSEA. DNA of the CDR3: TGCAGCGTTGCCACCCTTGTAGGCAATGAGCAGTTCTTC. This translates into CSVATLVGNEQFF.

This clonotype was picked up a small number of times. V is TRBV6-5 and J is TRBJ2-5; no reliable D call. Trimming pared 2 bases from V and 5 bases from J, leaving 6 bases between. This CDR3 region has 12 residues. In germline, CDR1 is MNHEY, CDR2 SVGAGI. CDR3 nucleotides: TGTGCCAGCAGTTACAACGGGGAGACCCAGTACTTC. It is translated as CASSYNGETQYF.

This sequence joins TRBV5-1 and TRBJ2-1; possible D gene TRBD1, 6 bases. V was shortened by 3 bases and J by 7 bases, with 20 bases between the two germline ends. This CDR3 is built from 16 residues. Germline V gives CDR1 SGHRS, CDR2 YFSETQ. The DNA for the CDR3 is TGCGCCAGCAGCTCGGATACAGGGTTAGGATTAAATGAGCAGTTCTTC. Its protein is CASSSDTGLGLNEQFF.

The DNA for the CDR3 is TGTGCCAGCAGCGTAGCTACCAGCGGAAACACCATATATTTT. Translation gives CASSVATSGNTIYF. The chain combines TRBV9 with TRBJ1-3; D is undetermined. V lost 0 bases to trimming and J lost 4 bases, with 8 bases between them. This CDR3 region has 14 residues. Germline V gene data show CDR1 as SGDLS and CDR2 as YYNGEE.

This clonotype was seen more than once but under ten times. The V gene is TRBV12-3 or TRBV12-4, the J gene TRBJ2-1, with 7 bases aligning to TRBD1. V lost 1 base and J lost 13; bases outside the gene matches: 10. The CDR3 consists of 14 residues. As DNA, the CDR3 is TGTGCCAGCAGTTTAGTCGTAGGGGGCGCAAGCCAGTTCTTC. Translating it yields CASSLVVGGASQFF.

A few counts support this clonotype. The chain links TRBV10-2 to TRBJ2-7; TRBD2 matches 7 bases. The junction had 9 bases not matched to a gene; V was cut back by 6 bases and J by 7 bases. Germline V gene sequence: CDR1 WSHSY, CDR2 SAAADI. This CDR3 has 13 residues. The CDR3 sequence is CASRGGEGREQYF. In nucleotides, the CDR3 is TGCGCCAGCAGGGGGGGGGAGGGCCGTGAGCAGTACTTC.

In its sample, this clonotype was seen a few times. This chain connects TRBV5-1 to TRBJ2-1; D is unresolved. The CDR3 consists of 11 residues. V was cut by 0 bases and J by 10 bases, with 5 bases left in between. Germline CDR1 and CDR2: SGHRS and YFSETQ. CDR3 loop: CASSLGLEQFF. CDR3 DNA: TGCGCCAGCAGCTTGGGGTTAGAGCAGTTCTTC.

Worth noting for this clonotype: This likely comes from a read error, as the CDR3 has no conserved phenylalanine or tryptophan at its end. The chain is built from TRBV10-3 and TRBJ2-7; the D gene is possibly TRBD2 (6 bases). Germline values: CDR1 ENHRY, CDR2 SYGVKD. The CDR3 runs 14 residues. Trimming removed 10 bases at V and 1 base at J, with 17 bases between. The CDR3 DNA follows: TGTGCCAACCGCCTGGGCGGGAAGTCCTACGAGCAGTACCTC. As protein: CANRLGGKSYEQYL.

V is TRBV7-3 and J is TRBJ2-1; the D is unclear. This CDR3 spans 14 amino acids. The germline V gene has CDR1 SGHTA and CDR2 FQGTGA. The V end was cut by 0 bases, the J end by 7 bases, with 10 bases between. The CDR3 region is CASSLTAAVNEQFF. The CDR3, as DNA: TGTGCCAGCAGCTTAACCGCGGCGGTTAATGAGCAGTTCTTC.

This clonotype showed up many times. This chain joins TRBV20-1 and TRBJ2-7; 8 bases line up with TRBD2. The CDR3 spans 14 residues. Germline loops: CDR1 DFQATT, CDR2 SNEGSKA (reference sequence). With V trimmed by 5 bases and J by 7 bases, 13 bases remained unmatched. The CDR3 nucleotides read TGCAGTGCTCGTCCTCCCCGGGAGGGCCGGGAGCAGTACTTC. Its translation is CSARPPREGREQYF.

The chain has TRBV4-3 and TRBJ2-2, with D hard to call. V was pared by 6 bases and J by 8 bases, with 7 bases between. CDR3 length: 11 amino acids. The germline V gene encodes CDR1 LGHNA and CDR2 YSLEER. The CDR3 region has the DNA TGCGCCAGCAGTTATTTAGGGGAGCTGTTTTTT. This translates into CASSYLGELFF.

This clonotype was detected a few times. This rearrangement joins TRBV4-1 to TRBJ1-1, with a possible D match to TRBD1 (5 bases). V was shortened by 2 bases and J by 10 bases, with 11 bases between the two germline ends. Per the germline V gene, CDR1 is MGHRA and CDR2 is YSYEKL. CDR3 length: 12 amino acids. CDR3 coding DNA: TGCGCCAGCAGCCAACCGGGACCAGGAGCTTTCTTT. It codes for CASSQPGPGAFF.

A word on this clonotype: One junction end disagrees with the germline gene, perhaps due to a read error. This sequence joins TRBV7-7 and TRBJ1-1, with TRBD1 as a possible D gene (5 bases). CDR3 size: 15 residues. CDR1 SSHAT and CDR2 FNYEAQ come from the germline V gene (reference sequence). Written as DNA, the CDR3 is TGTGCTAGCAGCCCGCTTGGGGGGATGAACACTGAAGCTTTCTTT. Residues: CASSPLGGMNTEAFF. The whole variable domain, filled in from reference TRBV7-7 and TRBJ1-1, reads GAGVSQSPRYKVTKRGQDVTLRCDPISSHATLYWYQQALGQGPEFLTYFNYEAQPDKSGLPSDRFSAERPEGSISTLTIQRTEQRDSAMYRCASSPLGGMNTEAFFGQGTRLTVV.

The chain joins TRBV3-1 to TRBJ2-1; D is possibly TRBD1 or TRBD2 (5 bases each). V shed 1 base and J shed 7 bases, with 8 bases lying between them. Germline V CDR1 and CDR2: LGHDT, YNNKEL (reference sequence). CDR3 length: 13 residues. CDR3 amino acids: CASSQVGENEQFF. For the CDR3, the DNA is TGTGCCAGCAGCCAAGTGGGGGAAAATGAGCAGTTCTTC.

This clonotype occurred a few times. The J gene is TRBJ2-1, the V gene TRBV4-2; D tentatively reads TRBD1 or TRBD2 (5 bases each). CDR1 LGHNA and CDR2 YNFKEQ come from the germline V gene. There are 16 residues in the CDR3. V lost 3 bases to trimming and J lost 3 bases, with 15 bases between them. The DNA for the CDR3 is TGTGCCAGCAGCCAGCCCCGGGACGGCTACTACAATGAGCAGTTCTTC. Its protein product is CASSQPRDGYYNEQFF.

The chain joins TRBV28 to TRBJ1-5; D unresolved. The CDR3 is made up of 12 amino acids. The germline CDR1 and CDR2 sequences are MDHEN and SYDVKM. Deletions cut 4 bases from V and 6 bases from J, with 7 bases between. CDR3 loop: CASSYGLQPQHF. CDR3 in DNA: TGTGCCAGCAGTTACGGCCTTCAGCCCCAGCATTTT.

The chain recombines TRBV4-3 with TRBJ2-3; possibly TRBD2 for D (5 bases). V dropped 0 bases and J dropped 5 bases, with 6 bases sitting between them. The CDR3 has 13 amino acids. The germline V gene has CDR1 LGHNA and CDR2 YSLEER. The CDR3 reads CASSQDREDTQYF. The CDR3 coding sequence is TGCGCCAGCAGCCAAGATCGGGAAGATACGCAGTATTTT.

This clonotype was observed a handful of times. The chain employs TRBV5-1 and TRBJ2-7; D call uncertain. Per the germline V gene, CDR1 is SGHRS and CDR2 is YFSETQ. This CDR3 is 17 amino acids long. V lost 4 bases, J lost 4 bases, and 24 bases lay in between. The CDR3 DNA sequence: TGCGCCAGCAGCCCATCGGCCGTGGGATCCCACCAATACGAGCAGTACTTC. Residues: CASSPSAVGSHQYEQYF.

The CDR3 region has the DNA TGTGCCACCTCTTCCCGGGGTGGAAATTCACCCCTCCACTTT. Protein sequence: CATSSRGGNSPLHF. The chain links TRBV7-9 to TRBJ1-6; D not certain. Trimming took 10 bases from V and 7 from J, leaving 17 bases between them. The germline V gene encodes CDR1 SEHNR and CDR2 FQNEAQ (reference sequence). The CDR3 loop spans 14 amino acids.

Notes on this clonotype: An end of the junction differs from the germline gene, which may be a read error. The chain uses TRBV4-2 and TRBJ2-7; TRBD2 matches 7 bases. CDR1 and CDR2 from the germline V gene are LGHNA and YNFKEQ. This CDR3 is built from 12 residues. The chain's CDR3 is CASSQGSGRGSF. The CDR3 bases are TGTGCCAGCAGCCAAGGATCGGGGAGGGGAAGCTTC.

V is TRBV7-6 and J is TRBJ2-3; 12 bases fit TRBD2. Per germline, CDR1 SGHVS and CDR2 FNYEAQ. J lost 5 bases, V lost 10 bases, and 16 bases had no gene match. The CDR3 loop spans 17 amino acids. The chain's CDR3 is CATTGTLAGGPGDTQYF. In DNA, the CDR3 is TGTGCCACCACCGGAACGCTAGCGGGGGGGCCGGGAGATACGCAGTATTTT.

The chain's CDR3 is CASRQGASTYGYTF. Here the CDR3 DNA reads TGCGCCAGCAGGCAGGGGGCATCGACCTATGGCTACACCTTC. The chain employs TRBV5-1 and TRBJ1-2; the match to TRBD1 covers 8 bases. With 5 bases clipped from V and 4 bases from J, the junction kept 7 bases outside the gene matches. The V gene's germline CDR1 is SGHRS and CDR2 YFSETQ. The CDR3 contains 14 residues.

This clonotype is categorized as medium-sized. The chain employs TRBV5-1 and TRBJ2-1; 8 bases fit TRBD2. This CDR3 comprises 15 residues. Germline V lookup: CDR1 SGHRS, CDR2 YFSETQ. With V trimmed by 2 bases and J by 5 bases, 6 bases remained unmatched. CDR3 in DNA: TGCGCCAGCAGCTTTAGCGGGGTTCTTGACAATGAGCAGTTCTTC. Its protein product is CASSFSGVLDNEQFF.